These 23 T cell receptor beta chains came from one sample sequenced in a study of blood T cell repertoires in COVID-19. Sequencing used immunoSEQ multiplex PCR; TCRdb keeps in-frame clones, though not all of them. The repertoire holds approximately 270,000 clones, with approximately 90% as singletons. Material: PBMCs or T cells enriched from blood (not recorded which). The receptors derive from a man in his forties who had been exposed to COVID-19.

V is TRBV3-1 (or the pseudogene TRBV3-2) and J is TRBJ1-2; possibly TRBD1 for D (5 bases). V was shortened by 3 bases and J by 3 bases, with 20 bases between the two germline ends. The CDR3 is 17 amino acids. The germline CDR1 and CDR2 sequences are LGHDT and YNNKEL (reference sequence). CDR3: CASSQISGRGLYYGYTF. CDR3 bases: TGTGCCAGCAGCCAGATCTCAGGGAGGGGTTTGTACTATGGCTACACCTTC.

This clone appeared a single time. The chain employs TRBV2 and TRBJ2-3; unclear D gene. V gave up 4 bases and J gave up 1 base, with 9 bases separating them. The CDR3 has 14 residues. The germline CDR1 and CDR2 sequences are SNHLY and FYNNEI. DNA for the CDR3: TGTGCCAGCAGTGGTTTAGCAGGCACAGATACGCAGTATTTT. This sequence encodes CASSGLAGTDTQYF.

This chain uses TRBV5-1 with TRBJ2-5; 7 bases are shared with TRBD1. V was clipped by 0 bases and J by 0 bases; unmatched bases: 2. This CDR3 contains 15 residues. Germline values: CDR1 SGHRS, CDR2 YFSETQ. Here the CDR3 reads CASSLAGGNQETQYF. For the CDR3, the DNA is TGCGCCAGCAGCTTGGCAGGGGGAAACCAAGAGACCCAGTACTTC. The whole variable domain, filled in from reference TRBV5-1 and TRBJ2-5, reads KAGVTQTPRYLIKTRGQQVTLSCSPISGHRSVSWYQQTPGQGLQFLFEYFSETQRNKGNFPGRFSGRQFSNSRSEMNVSTLELGDSALYLCASSLAGGNQETQYFGPGTRLLVL.

V and J are TRBV5-4 and TRBJ2-2; D is possibly TRBD2 (5 bases). CDR1 is SGHNT and CDR2 is YYREEE in the germline V gene (reference sequence). The CDR3 spans 17 residues. Trimming removed 4 bases at V and 1 base at J, with 17 bases between. DNA of the CDR3: TGTGCCAGCAGCCCTCCGGGAAGGTTACAGAACACCGGGGAGCTGTTTTTT. Encoded protein: CASSPPGRLQNTGELFF.

The chain is built from TRBV27 and TRBJ2-7; 9 nucleotides line up with TRBD2. The CDR3 sequence is 17 residues long. Trimming at V came to 4 bases and at J to 0 bases, leaving 10 bases not matched to a gene. Germline values: CDR1 MNHEY, CDR2 SMNVEV (reference sequence). The CDR3 DNA follows: TGTGCCAGCAGTTACCTACCCGGGCGGGGGGGCTCCTACGAGCAGTACTTC. Protein product: CASSYLPGRGGSYEQYF.

This clone was picked up one time. CDR3: CASSLVGTSGRILSYEQYF. In nucleotides, the CDR3 is TGCGCCAGCAGCTTGGTTGGGACTAGCGGGAGAATTTTGTCCTACGAGCAGTACTTC. This chain uses TRBV5-1 with TRBJ2-7, with TRBD2 matching over 14 bases. CDR3 length: 19 amino acids. J lost 1 base, V lost 0 bases, and 9 bases had no gene match. Germline V gene lookup returns CDR1 SGHRS and CDR2 YFSETQ.

This chain links TRBV2 with TRBJ2-3, with TRBD1 identical over 9 bases. The germline CDR1 and CDR2 sequences are SNHLY and FYNNEI. CDR3 length: 15 amino acids. With V trimmed by 6 bases and J by 0 bases, 4 bases remained unmatched. The CDR3 DNA reads TGTGCCAGCAGGAAGGGGACAGGGAGCACAGATACGCAGTATTTT. Its protein product is CASRKGTGSTDTQYF. Drawing the rest from reference TRBV2 and TRBJ2-3, the complete variable domain is EPEVTQTPSHQVTQMGQEVILRCVPISNHLYFYWYRQILGQKVEFLVSFYNNEISEKSEIFDDQFSVERPDGSNFTLKIRSTKLEDSAMYFCASRKGTGSTDTQYFGPGTRLTVL.

The chain couples TRBV19 to TRBJ1-2; 11 bases align to TRBD1. Germline V gene data show CDR1 as LNHDA and CDR2 as SQIVND (reference sequence). V was clipped by 3 bases and J by 6 bases; unmatched bases: 9. The CDR3 totals 16 residues. CDR3 DNA: TGTGCCAGTAGTATCTCGGACAGGGGGCGCGGGAATGGCTACACCTTC. Protein product: CASSISDRGRGNGYTF.

This sequence joins TRBV7-3 and TRBJ2-2, with D perhaps matching TRBD2 (5 bases). Trimming removed 5 bases from V and 6 bases from J, with 16 bases in between. CDR3 length: 15 amino acids. In germline, CDR1 is SGHTA, CDR2 FQGTGA. The CDR3: CASSRGGLRSGELFF. For the CDR3, the DNA is TGTGCCAGCAGCCGCGGCGGGCTAAGGTCCGGGGAGCTGTTTTTT.

The chain carries TRBV5-1 and TRBJ1-1, with 8 bases fitting TRBD1. Trimming removed 7 bases from V and 0 bases from J; junction bases left unmatched: 8. Per germline, CDR1 SGHRS and CDR2 YFSETQ. This CDR3 has 15 amino acids. CDR3 in DNA: TGCGCCAGCGGACGGACAGGGACCATGAACACTGAAGCTTTCTTT. This translates into CASGRTGTMNTEAFF.

The gene calls are TRBV27 and TRBJ2-1, with 11 nucleotides matching TRBD2. This CDR3 has 17 amino acids. Germline CDR1 is MNHEY and CDR2 is SMNVEV (reference sequence). V lost 5 bases, J lost 0 bases, and 6 bases stayed unmatched. This chain's CDR3 is CASSPGLAESSYNEQFF. The CDR3 DNA sequence: TGTGCCAGCAGTCCGGGACTAGCGGAGAGCTCCTACAATGAGCAGTTCTTC.

The gene calls are TRBV30 and TRBJ2-3; D perhaps matches TRBD2 (6 bases). The germline gives CDR1 GTSNPN, CDR2 SVGIG (reference sequence). Trimming took 2 bases from V and 3 from J, leaving 9 bases between them. This CDR3 is built from 13 residues. CDR3 in amino acids: CAWSSGGTDTQYF. CDR3 nucleotide sequence: TGTGCCTGGAGTTCCGGGGGAACAGATACGCAGTATTTT.

The chain uses TRBV2 and TRBJ1-6, with 10 bases identical to TRBD1. The germline V gene encodes CDR1 SNHLY and CDR2 FYNNEI. The CDR3 runs 14 residues. The trim removed 7 bases at V and 6 bases at J, leaving 3 bases unmatched. The CDR3: CASNRDRGNSPLHF. CDR3 coding DNA: TGTGCCAGCAATAGGGACAGGGGTAATTCACCCCTCCACTTT.

V usage is TRBV28 and J usage is TRBJ2-2, with D unclear. This CDR3 has 15 amino acids. V was shortened by 8 bases and J by 2 bases, with 15 bases between the two germline ends. The germline V gene has CDR1 MDHEN and CDR2 SYDVKM. The CDR3 coding sequence is TGTGCCAGCTACCCCGCGGCCATAAACACCGGGGAGCTGTTTTTT. Its translation is CASYPAAINTGELFF.

The chain joins TRBV24-1 to TRBJ1-2; D is perhaps TRBD1 (5 bases). Germline loops: CDR1 KGHDR, CDR2 SFDVKD. The CDR3 is 13 residues long. Trimming removed 1 base at V and 4 bases at J, with 6 bases between. The CDR3 region is CATSDFTGYGYTF. CDR3 nucleotides: TGTGCCACCAGTGATTTCACAGGCTATGGCTACACCTTC.

The CDR3 region has the DNA TGTGCCAGCAGCCACGGTAGCGGGAGCTACAATGAGCAGTTCTTC. It translates to CASSHGSGSYNEQFF. The rearrangement links TRBV3-1 (or the pseudogene TRBV3-2) to TRBJ2-1; 9 nucleotides line up with TRBD2. Germline V CDR1 and CDR2: LGHDT, YNNKEL (reference sequence). There are 15 residues in the CDR3. Germline trimming cut 3 bases from V and 3 bases from J; bases unmatched to any gene: 3.

J is TRBJ2-7 and V is TRBV6-5; the match to TRBD2 covers 7 bases. Germline V gene data show CDR1 as MNHEY and CDR2 as SVGAGI. The CDR3 contains 15 residues. Trimming removed 4 bases from V and 4 bases from J; junction bases left unmatched: 10. Here the CDR3 reads CASSWSGRESYEQYF. The CDR3, as DNA: TGTGCCAGCAGTTGGTCCGGGCGGGAGAGTTACGAGCAGTACTTC.

The rearrangement uses TRBV11-2 and TRBJ2-1; perhaps TRBD1 as D (6 bases). Germline CDR1 and CDR2: SGHAT and FQNNGV. Trimming pared 5 bases from V and 4 bases from J, leaving 12 bases between. CDR3 length: 14 residues. The CDR3 sequence is CASSPDSSYNEQFF. CDR3 nucleotide sequence: TGTGCCAGCAGCCCGGACAGCAGTTACAATGAGCAGTTCTTC.

This sequence joins TRBV12-5 and TRBJ1-1, with D possibly matching TRBD1 (6 bases). Trimming removed 5 bases at V and 1 base at J, with 14 bases between. CDR1 is LGHNT and CDR2 is FRNRAP in the germline V gene. The CDR3 runs 15 residues. The CDR3 is CASGLPRGQNTEAFF. DNA of the CDR3: TGTGCTAGTGGTCTCCCCAGGGGACAGAACACTGAAGCTTTCTTT.

V usage is TRBV2 and J usage is TRBJ1-2, with a tentative D call TRBD1 (5 bases). The germline V gene encodes CDR1 SNHLY and CDR2 FYNNEI. The V and J ends lost 5 bases and 3 bases respectively, with 16 bases between them. This CDR3 has 15 amino acids. The CDR3 is CASSLNMGLDYGYTF. The CDR3 DNA reads TGTGCCAGCAGTCTTAACATGGGGCTGGACTATGGCTACACCTTC.

This rearrangement joins TRBV5-4 to TRBJ2-5; D is perhaps TRBD1 (6 bases). The CDR3 is made up of 14 amino acids. The V end was cut by 3 bases, the J end by 4 bases, with 13 bases between. Germline values: CDR1 SGHNT, CDR2 YYREEE (reference sequence). CDR3 DNA: TGTGCCAGCAGCTCAGAACCACAGGGAGAGACCCAGTACTTC. Translated: CASSSEPQGETQYF.

The genes are TRBV7-9 and TRBJ2-1; no firm D call. Per germline, CDR1 SEHNR and CDR2 FQNEAQ (reference sequence). V lost 4 bases, J lost 8 bases, and 9 bases lay in between. CDR3 length equals 12 residues. The CDR3 sequence is CASSSLADEQFF. The CDR3 bases are TGTGCCAGCAGCTCATTGGCGGATGAGCAGTTCTTC.

This clone was seen only once. The V call is TRBV12-2, the J call TRBJ1-4; the D call in the table, TRBD1, was not verified against the DNA. TRBV12-2 is listed as a pseudogene. There are 17 residues in the CDR3. CDR3 in amino acids: CASRLPGQPPGGEKLFF. CDR3 sequence (DNA): TGTGCAAGTCGCTTACCCGGACAGCCCCCTGGGGGTGAAAAACTGTTTTTT.